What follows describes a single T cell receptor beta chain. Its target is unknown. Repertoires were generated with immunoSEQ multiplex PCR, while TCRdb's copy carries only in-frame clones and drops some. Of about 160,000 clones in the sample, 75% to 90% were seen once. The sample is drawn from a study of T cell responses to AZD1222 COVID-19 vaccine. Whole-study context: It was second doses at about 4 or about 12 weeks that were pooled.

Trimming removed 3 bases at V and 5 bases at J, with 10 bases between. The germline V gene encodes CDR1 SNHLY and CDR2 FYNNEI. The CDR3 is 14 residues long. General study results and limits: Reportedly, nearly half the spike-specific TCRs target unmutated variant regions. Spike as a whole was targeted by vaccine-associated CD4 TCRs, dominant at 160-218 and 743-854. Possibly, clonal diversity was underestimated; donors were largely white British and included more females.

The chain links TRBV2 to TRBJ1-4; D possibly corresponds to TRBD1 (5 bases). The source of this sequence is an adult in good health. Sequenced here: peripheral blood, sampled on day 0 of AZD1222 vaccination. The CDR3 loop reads CASSDGGVNEKLFF. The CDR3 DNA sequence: TGTGCCAGCAGTGACGGGGGGGTCAATGAAAAACTGTTTTTT.